Presented here are 29 T cell receptor beta chains from one specimen sequenced in a study of radiation and T cells in renal cell carcinoma. Indicated time point: baseline pretreatment blood. As to treatment: 15 Gy SBRT to primary tumor, nephrectomy 4 weeks later. The protocol was immunoSEQ multiplex PCR, while the TCRdb copy is restricted to in-frame clones and leaves out a portion. The sample lists tens of thousands of clones; approximately 80% were seen once. The input for sequencing was blood, taken from a patient whose treatment included radiotherapy and nephrectomy. Receptor source: a man between 60 and 75 years old with renal cell carcinoma.

The gene calls are TRBV7-9 and TRBJ2-7, with 9 bases aligning to TRBD2. V was clipped by 1 base and J by 1 base; unmatched bases: 2. The CDR3 loop spans 15 amino acids. Germline V lookup: CDR1 SEHNR, CDR2 FQNEAQ (reference sequence). CDR3 region: CASSLGGGASYEQYF. As DNA, the CDR3 is TGTGCCAGCAGCTTAGGCGGGGGGGCTTCCTACGAGCAGTACTTC.

The chain carries TRBV19 and TRBJ2-5; D could derive from TRBD1 or TRBD2 (5 bases each). From germline, CDR1 is LNHDA and CDR2 SQIVND (reference sequence). This CDR3 region has 15 residues. Trimming took off 3 bases at V and 4 bases at J, with 15 bases between the two ends. The CDR3, as DNA: TGTGCCAGTAGTATGAATAGAGGGGCCTCAGAGACCCAGTACTTC. Encoded protein: CASSMNRGASETQYF. Supplemented by reference TRBV19 and TRBJ2-5, the full variable domain reads DGGITQSPKYLFRKEGQNVTLSCEQNLNHDAMYWYRQDPGQGLRLIYYSQIVNDFQKGDIAEGYSVSREKKESFPLTVTSAQKNPTAFYLCASSMNRGASETQYFGPGTRLLVL.

This clone has only one observation. This chain uses TRBV11-3 with TRBJ2-5; maybe TRBD2 (5 bases). This CDR3 has 15 residues. Germline loops: CDR1 SGHNT, CDR2 YENEEA. The V and J ends lost 5 bases and 5 bases respectively, with 18 bases between them. The chain's CDR3 is CASSRSGLTQETQYF. The CDR3 DNA reads TGTGCCAGCAGCCGGAGCGGCCTTACCCAGGAGACCCAGTACTTC.

The V call is TRBV13, the J call TRBJ1-6, with D possibly being TRBD1 (5 bases). Trimming cost V 5 bases and J 0 bases, with 11 bases left between them. There are 16 residues in the CDR3. CDR1 is PRHDT and CDR2 is FYEKMQ in the germline V gene (reference sequence). CDR3 bases: TGTGCCAGCAGCCCGTGGGGGAGCTCCTATAATTCACCCCTCCACTTT. Residues: CASSPWGSSYNSPLHF.

This rearrangement joins TRBV5-1 to TRBJ2-5; TRBD2 is a possible D gene (6 bases). Trimming stripped 0 bases from V and 5 bases from J, with 11 bases between. This CDR3 spans 14 amino acids. The V gene's germline CDR1 is SGHRS and CDR2 YFSETQ. CDR3 in amino acids: CASSLGLEGETQYF. In nucleotides, the CDR3 is TGCGCCAGCAGCTTGGGACTAGAGGGTGAGACCCAGTACTTC.

The CDR3 sequence: CASSIQGQGESPLHF. The CDR3 nucleotides read TGTGCCAGTAGTATCCAGGGACAGGGAGAATCACCCCTCCACTTT. The chain joins TRBV19 to TRBJ1-6, with 9 positions matching TRBD1. Germline V gives CDR1 LNHDA, CDR2 SQIVND (reference sequence). The ends lost 3 bases at V and 10 bases at J; junction bases unmatched: 7. This CDR3 is 15 amino acids long. Full variable domain (outside the CDR3, taken from reference TRBV19 and TRBJ1-6): DGGITQSPKYLFRKEGQNVTLSCEQNLNHDAMYWYRQDPGQGLRLIYYSQIVNDFQKGDIAEGYSVSREKKESFPLTVTSAQKNPTAFYLCASSIQGQGESPLHFGNGTRLTVT.

This clone was observed once. This chain joins TRBV5-6 and TRBJ2-7, with 8 bases that match TRBD1. The CDR3 length is 15 residues. J was trimmed by 3 bases and V by 3 bases; bases with no gene match: 8. Germline V gives CDR1 SGHDT, CDR2 YYEEEE. The CDR3 nucleotides read TGTGCCAGCAGCTCATTGGACAGGGTCGTCTACGAGCAGTACGTC. Protein: CASSSLDRVVYEQYV.

The chain recombines TRBV2 with TRBJ2-1; TRBD2 matches at 11 bases. The V gene end was trimmed by 3 bases and the J gene end by 8 bases; junction bases not matched to a gene: 9. This CDR3 is built from 16 residues. CDR1 and CDR2 from the germline V gene are SNHLY and FYNNEI. This CDR3 reads CASSERGASGRHEQFF. DNA for the CDR3: TGTGCCAGCAGTGAGAGAGGGGCTAGCGGGAGGCATGAGCAGTTCTTC. Full variable domain (remainder filled in from reference TRBV2 and TRBJ2-1): EPEVTQTPSHQVTQMGQEVILRCVPISNHLYFYWYRQILGQKVEFLVSFYNNEISEKSEIFDDQFSVERPDGSNFTLKIRSTKLEDSAMYFCASSERGASGRHEQFFGPGTRLTVL.

The CDR3 protein is CASSQDLGQGNGGYTF. As DNA, the CDR3 is TGCGCCAGCAGCCAAGATTTGGGACAGGGGAACGGTGGCTACACCTTC. The rearrangement links TRBV4-3 to TRBJ1-2, with TRBD1 matching 10 bases. CDR3 length equals 16 residues. J gave up 7 bases and V 0 bases, and 8 bases lay outside the gene matches. Germline CDR1 LGHNA, CDR2 YSLEER.

The genes are TRBV5-1 and TRBJ1-1, with D possibly matching TRBD1 (5 bases). The CDR3 length is 14 residues. V was clipped by 1 base and J by 8 bases, with 15 bases between them. The germline gives CDR1 SGHRS, CDR2 YFSETQ. The CDR3 nucleotides read TGCGCCAGCAGCTTGCCAATGCGGGGGGGAGAAGCTTTCTTT. Amino acid sequence: CASSLPMRGGEAFF. The full variable domain, with the rest looked up from reference TRBV5-1 and TRBJ1-1, is KAGVTQTPRYLIKTRGQQVTLSCSPISGHRSVSWYQQTPGQGLQFLFEYFSETQRNKGNFPGRFSGRQFSNSRSEMNVSTLELGDSALYLCASSLPMRGGEAFFGQGTRLTVV.

V is TRBV7-2 and J is TRBJ1-2, with D uncertain. The CDR3 sequence is 10 residues long. Trimming cost V 5 bases and J 8 bases, with 6 bases left between them. CDR1 is SGHTA, CDR2 FQGNSA, per germline. CDR3 coding DNA: TGTGCCAGCAGCAAAGGGGGCTACACCTTC. Protein sequence: CASSKGGYTF.

This rearrangement joins TRBV15 to TRBJ1-2, with no clear D. With 8 bases removed from V and 1 base from J, the gap between germline ends came to 8 bases. In germline, CDR1 is LNHNV, CDR2 YYDKDF (reference sequence). The CDR3 loop spans 12 amino acids. CDR3 DNA: TGTGCCACCCGATCCGATAACTATGGCTACACCTTC. This gives the protein CATRSDNYGYTF.

The V call is TRBV7-2, the J call TRBJ2-5, with 8 bases lining up with TRBD1. Trimming cost V 5 bases and J 4 bases; bases outside gene matches: 6. The germline gives CDR1 SGHTA, CDR2 FQGNSA. The CDR3 has 14 residues. CDR3 region: CASSPGQGRETQYF. CDR3 sequence (DNA): TGTGCCAGCAGCCCAGGACAGGGAAGAGAGACCCAGTACTTC.

V usage is TRBV4-3 and J usage is TRBJ2-1, with 14 bases matching TRBD2. Trimming at V came to 3 bases and at J to 10 bases, leaving 11 bases not matched to a gene. Per the germline V gene, CDR1 is LGHNA and CDR2 is YSLEER. This CDR3 is built from 17 residues. The CDR3 spells CASSQGTSGGTQDEQFF. In nucleotides, the CDR3 is TGCGCCAGCAGCCAGGGGACTAGCGGGGGTACTCAAGACGAGCAGTTCTTC.

This chain connects TRBV7-9 to TRBJ2-3; D is undetermined. This CDR3 contains 14 residues. The V end was cut by 4 bases, the J end by 0 bases, with 8 bases between. CDR1 and CDR2 (germline): SEHNR, FQNEAQ (reference sequence). The CDR3 sequence: CASSSVASTDTQYF. The CDR3 bases are TGTGCCAGCAGCTCAGTAGCTAGCACAGATACGCAGTATTTT.

The chain recombines TRBV6-1 with TRBJ2-3; 8 bases agree with TRBD2. V dropped 6 bases and J dropped 4; count of bases not matched to a gene: 9. This CDR3 is built from 15 residues. Germline V lookup: CDR1 MNHNS, CDR2 SASEGT. As DNA, the CDR3 is TGTGCCAGCAGCGAACTAGCGGACGGGCCAGATACGCAGTATTTT. As protein: CASSELADGPDTQYF.

The chain has TRBV2 and TRBJ1-1; D gene unclear. This CDR3 region has 13 residues. Trimming removed 6 bases from V and 1 base from J, with 9 bases in between. The germline V gene has CDR1 SNHLY and CDR2 FYNNEI. DNA of the CDR3: TGTGCCAGCAGGAATACAGAGAACACTGAAGCTTTCTTT. Protein: CASRNTENTEAFF.

This clone appeared a single time. The chain carries TRBV5-5 and TRBJ1-4, with 8 bases lining up with TRBD1. This CDR3 contains 15 residues. With 4 bases clipped from V and 8 bases from J, the junction kept 10 bases outside the gene matches. The germline V gene encodes CDR1 SGHKS and CDR2 YYEKEE (reference sequence). CDR3 DNA: TGTGCCAGCAGCCCTATGACAGGGGTATCGGAAAAACTGTTTTTT. Amino acids: CASSPMTGVSEKLFF.

The J gene is TRBJ2-2, the V gene TRBV5-1, with TRBD1 as a possible D gene (5 bases). The CDR3 has 14 amino acids. Trimming shortened V by 0 bases and J by 7 bases, and 10 bases separated the two germline ends. CDR1 is SGHRS, CDR2 YFSETQ, per germline. The CDR3 DNA follows: TGCGCCAGCAGCTTGGGGACCAGGGACGGGGAGCTGTTTTTT. Translation gives CASSLGTRDGELFF.

The V call is TRBV29-1, the J call TRBJ2-1; possibly TRBD2 for D (6 bases). Per the germline V gene, CDR1 is SQVTM and CDR2 is ANQGSEA. V was pared by 6 bases and J by 8 bases, with 17 bases between. The CDR3 length is 13 residues. In DNA, the CDR3 is TGCAGCGTCCGGGACTTTTCATCCTATGAGCAGTTCTTC. It codes for CSVRDFSSYEQFF.

The chain combines TRBV2 with TRBJ2-2, with a possible D match to TRBD1 (6 bases). Trimming took off 8 bases at V and 0 bases at J, with 16 bases between the two ends. This CDR3 contains 16 residues. Per germline, CDR1 SNHLY and CDR2 FYNNEI. CDR3 sequence reads: CASSFPGTTNTGELFF. DNA for the CDR3: TGTGCCAGCTCTTTTCCCGGGACAACGAACACCGGGGAGCTGTTTTTT.

There are a few counts of this clone. This sequence joins TRBV14 and TRBJ2-2; D is uncertain. V gave up 0 bases and J gave up 1 base, with 9 bases separating them. The CDR3 loop spans 16 amino acids. Germline CDR1 reads SGHDN; CDR2 reads FVKESK. DNA for the CDR3: TGTGCCAGCAGCCAAGAGAGTATGCAGAACACCGGGGAGCTGTTTTTT. Its translation: CASSQESMQNTGELFF.

The chain combines TRBV7-2 with TRBJ2-2, with a possible D match to TRBD2 (7 bases). V lost 2 bases, J lost 0 bases, and 10 bases lay in between. Germline V CDR1 and CDR2: SGHTA, FQGNSA. CDR3 length equals 16 residues. CDR3 DNA sequence: TGTGCCAGCAGCTTATACGGGGGGCCGAACACCGGGGAGCTGTTTTTT. This codes for CASSLYGGPNTGELFF. The full variable domain, completed using reference TRBV7-2 and TRBJ2-2, is GAGVSQSPSNKVTEKGKDVELRCDPISGHTALYWYRQSLGQGLEFLIYFQGNSAPDKSGLPSDRFSAERTGGSVSTLTIQRTQQEDSAVYLCASSLYGGPNTGELFFGEGSRLTVL.

The chain joins TRBV15 to TRBJ2-5; 9 positions match TRBD2. Unmatched junction bases numbered 0, after V lost 1 base and J lost 3 bases. From germline, CDR1 is LNHNV and CDR2 YYDKDF (reference sequence). The CDR3 contains 14 residues. The DNA for the CDR3 is TGTGCCACCAGCAGAGGACTAGCGGAAGAGACCCAGTACTTC. This encodes CATSRGLAEETQYF.

This clone has a count of ten or more. Other nucleotide sequences from this sample produce the same CDR3. The rearrangement links TRBV7-6 to TRBJ2-7; the match to TRBD2 covers 7 bases. With 5 bases clipped from V and 4 bases from J, the junction kept 2 bases outside the gene matches. CDR3 length equals 12 residues. CDR1 is SGHVS, CDR2 FNYEAQ, per germline. The CDR3 sequence: CASSPGGYEQYF. Written as DNA, the CDR3 is TGTGCCAGCAGCCCGGGGGGATACGAGCAGTACTTC.

This clone was picked up one time. V is TRBV20-1 and J is TRBJ2-1, with 8 nucleotides matching TRBD1. Germline-derived CDR1 and CDR2 are DFQATT and SNEGSKA (reference sequence). After removal of 6 bases from V and 15 bases from J, the junction contained 7 bases not matched to a gene. The CDR3 loop spans 10 amino acids. The DNA of the CDR3 is TGCAGTGCCAAGGACAGGGTTGCGTTCTTC. Amino acids: CSAKDRVAFF.

This clone was counted once. The J gene is TRBJ2-4, the V gene TRBV13, with D maybe TRBD1 (6 bases). This CDR3 contains 15 residues. Trimming left V 5 bases short and J 2 bases short, with 13 bases between. In germline, CDR1 is PRHDT, CDR2 FYEKMQ (reference sequence). This CDR3 reads CASSPAWGPKNIQYF. In DNA form, the CDR3 reads TGTGCCAGCAGCCCGGCCTGGGGGCCCAAAAACATTCAGTACTTC.

The V and J genes are TRBV27 and TRBJ2-5, with TRBD1 matching over 8 bases. Trimming took 5 bases from V and 5 from J; bases not matched to a gene: 10. There are 15 residues in the CDR3. Germline V lookup: CDR1 MNHEY, CDR2 SMNVEV (reference sequence). The CDR3 DNA reads TGTGCCAGCAGTCTAGGACAGGGTTTGACGGAGACCCAGTACTTC. Its protein product is CASSLGQGLTETQYF.

In DNA form, the CDR3 reads TGTGCCAGCAGCCCTTGGGACAGGGCACGGGTAAAGACCGCTAACTATGGCTACACCTTC. Protein: CASSPWDRARVKTANYGYTF. The chain is built from TRBV5-4 and TRBJ1-2, with 9 positions matching TRBD1. After removal of 4 bases from V and 0 bases from J, the junction contained 19 bases not matched to a gene. CDR3 length: 20 amino acids. From germline, CDR1 is SGHNT and CDR2 YYREEE (reference sequence).